This TCR beta chain derives from a study of blood T cell repertoires in COVID-19. CDR1 is MDHEN and CDR2 is SYDVKM in the germline V gene. The CDR3 is 11 amino acids. V lost 3 bases and J lost 9, with 3 bases in between. In the original processing: Reference gene primer amplification gave nucleated cell count estimates. The data were produced by immunoSEQ multiplex PCR, yet TCRdb's version contains in-frame clones alone and is incomplete. That table gives V, J and clone size, and the DNA gave D and trimming. The repertoire has under 200,000 clones, around 90% of them found once; the top ten carry about 8.8%.

The J gene is TRBJ1-6, the V gene TRBV28; D not resolved. The TCR was taken from a woman aged 18-29 years who had recovered from COVID-19. The sample was PBMCs or T cells enriched from blood (not recorded which). CDR3 DNA: TGTGCCAGCAGTTTTAGTTCACCCCTCCACTTT. As protein: CASSFSSPLHF.